Listed below are T cell receptor beta chains from one sample, sequenced in a study of T cells after yellow fever vaccination. TCRdb reanalysed the 5' RACE reads using MiXCR and keeps one entry per CDR3 protein. The sample has over 250,000 distinct CDR3 sequences; about 5.2% are singletons. Source: CD4+ T cells sorted from PBMCs, taken on the day of the yellow fever booster vaccination. The source is a man aged 18 to 30 who received the YFV17D yellow fever vaccine. Both conserved end residues are part of each CDR3. The D gene is left open where the match is weak. Size is omitted from some rows. Given values are once, few, many or a class for expanded clones.

14	TRBV9	few	-	TRBJ1-1	CASSVAPLGTEAFF	TGTGCCAGCAGCGTGGCTCCGTTGGGGACTGAAGCTTTCTTT
15	TRBV7-2	-	-	TRBJ2-7	CASSFRLRGFYEQYF	TGTGCCAGCAGCTTCCGACTCCGGGGATTTTACGAGCAGTACTTC
19	TRBV25-1	few	TRBD2	TRBJ2-6	CASSEAGAGGTSGANVLTF	TGTGCCAGCAGTGAAGCCGGAGCGGGGGGGACCTCTGGGGCCAACGTCCTGACTTTC
14	TRBV29-1	-	-	TRBJ2-1	CSVDGVSSYNEQFF	TGCAGCGTTGACGGGGTGAGCTCCTACAATGAGCAGTTCTTC
17	TRBV4-2	-	TRBD1	TRBJ1-1	CASSPWTGGMMNTEAFF	TGTGCCAGCAGCCCGTGGACAGGGGGGATGATGAACACTGAAGCTTTCTTT
12	TRBV20-1	few	-	TRBJ1-2	CSASSGWRGYTF	TGCAGTGCTTCTTCGGGGTGGAGAGGCTACACCTTC
13	TRBV5-1	few	-	TRBJ2-5	CASSPSPPETQYF	TGCGCCAGCAGCCCCAGCCCACCCGAGACCCAGTACTTC
13	TRBV6-2/TRBV6-3	many	-	TRBJ2-6	CASGASGANVLTF	TGTGCCAGCGGGGCCTCGGGGGCCAACGTCCTGACTTTC
17	TRBV9	few	-	TRBJ2-5	CASSAIPGLPGQETQYF	TGTGCCAGCAGCGCAATACCGGGACTCCCAGGGCAAGAGACCCAGTACTTC
14	TRBV28	few	TRBD1	TRBJ1-3	CASRSTGAGNTIYF	TGTGCCAGCAGATCAACAGGGGCTGGAAACACCATATATTTT
15	TRBV7-9	many	TRBD1	TRBJ2-3	CASSSDRVFTDTQYF	TGTGCCAGCAGTTCGGACAGGGTGTTCACAGATACGCAGTATTTT
12	TRBV10-3	many	-	TRBJ1-5	CAISDSNQPQHF	TGTGCCATCAGTGATAGCAATCAGCCCCAGCATTTT
14	TRBV10-3	many	TRBD1	TRBJ2-1	CAIRPGQGSNEQFF	TGTGCCATCAGGCCGGGACAGGGTAGCAATGAGCAGTTCTTC
14	TRBV4-3	-	-	TRBJ2-3	CASSQAGWGDTQYF	TGCGCCAGCAGCCAAGCCGGTTGGGGGGATACGCAGTATTTT
15	TRBV6-6	few	-	TRBJ2-3	CASSYGYRGTDTQYF	TGTGCCAGCAGTTACGGGTACAGGGGCACAGATACGCAGTATTTT
14	TRBV7-2	-	-	TRBJ1-1	CASSLVFMNTEAFF	TGTGCCAGCAGCTTAGTCTTTATGAACACTGAAGCTTTCTTT
18	TRBV18	few	TRBD2	TRBJ2-3	CASSRSSGGLPLEDTQYF	TGTGCCAGCTCCCGATCTAGCGGGGGGCTTCCCTTAGAAGATACGCAGTATTTT
18	TRBV4-3	few	-	TRBJ1-3	CASSQDPQGRSSGNTIYF	TGCGCCAGCAGCCAAGATCCGCAGGGACGAAGCTCTGGAAACACCATATATTTT
16	TRBV6-6	many	TRBD1	TRBJ1-2	CASSYSQGAQGYGYTF	TGTGCCAGCAGTTACTCGCAGGGGGCGCAGGGATATGGCTACACCTTC
13	TRBV20-1	few	TRBD2	TRBJ2-3	CSAFSGSTDTQYF	TGCAGTGCTTTTAGCGGGAGCACAGATACGCAGTATTTT
13	TRBV7-2	many	-	TRBJ2-7	CASSFRQGQEQYF	TGTGCCAGCAGCTTCCGGCAGGGGCAGGAGCAGTACTTC
16	TRBV18	few	-	TRBJ1-1	CASSPVREPGNTEAFF	TGTGCCAGCTCACCGGTGAGGGAACCGGGGAACACTGAAGCTTTCTTT
15	TRBV5-5	few	-	TRBJ2-1	CASSMATNPPHEQFF	TGTGCCAGCAGCATGGCGACTAATCCCCCCCATGAGCAGTTCTTC
13	TRBV20-1	many	-	TRBJ2-2	CSAKAPGTGELFF	TGCAGTGCTAAGGCGCCTGGGACCGGGGAGCTGTTTTTT
14	TRBV20-1	-	-	TRBJ2-5	CSARDSAGVETQYF	TGCAGTGCTAGAGATTCGGCAGGGGTAGAGACCCAGTACTTC
21	TRBV11-2	few	-	TRBJ2-6	CASSRAILGAGSYRGANVLTF	TGTGCCAGCAGCCGAGCTATTTTGGGGGCAGGGAGTTACAGAGGGGCCAACGTCCTGACTTTC
16	TRBV4-3	-	-	TRBJ1-1	CASSQGLQRLNTEAFF	TGCGCCAGCAGCCAAGGGTTACAGAGACTGAACACTGAAGCTTTCTTT
12	TRBV9	-	TRBD1	TRBJ1-5	CASGTVNQPQHF	TGTGCCAGCGGGACAGTCAATCAGCCCCAGCATTTT
12	TRBV5-4	many	-	TRBJ2-3	CASSYNTDTQYF	TGTGCCAGCAGCTATAACACAGATACGCAGTATTTT
16	TRBV12-3/TRBV12-4	many	TRBD2	TRBJ2-1	CASSFNLAGAYNEQFF	TGTGCCAGCAGTTTCAACCTAGCGGGAGCCTACAATGAGCAGTTCTTC
14	TRBV20-1	-	TRBD1	TRBJ1-6	CSATKQGVNSPLHF	TGCAGTGCAACTAAGCAGGGGGTCAATTCACCCCTCCACTTT
15	TRBV7-9	many	-	TRBJ2-3	CASSLAGRGTDTQYF	TGTGCCAGCAGCTTAGCGGGTCGGGGCACAGATACGCAGTATTTT
18	TRBV3-1	many	-	TRBJ2-3	CASSQDRRGEAYHGTQYF	TGTGCCAGCAGCCAAGACCGGCGAGGTGAAGCGTACCACGGTACGCAGTATTTT
13	TRBV6-5	-	-	TRBJ2-1	CASRESSYNEQFF	TGTGCCAGCAGGGAGAGCTCCTACAATGAGCAGTTCTTC
13	TRBV12-3/TRBV12-4	many	-	TRBJ2-7	CASRGVDRARVYF	TGTGCCAGCAGAGGGGTTGATCGAGCGAGAGTGTACTTC
15	TRBV7-2	many	-	TRBJ2-3	CASSKVGHPTDTQYF	TGTGCCAGCAGCAAAGTGGGACACCCCACAGATACGCAGTATTTT
14	TRBV29-1	-	-	TRBJ1-2	CSVELETGLYGYTF	TGCAGCGTTGAACTTGAGACGGGACTCTATGGCTACACCTTC
11	TRBV5-1	many	-	TRBJ2-1	CASSLQGAQFF	TGCGCCAGCAGCTTGCAGGGAGCGCAGTTCTTC
13	TRBV11-1	many	TRBD1	TRBJ1-1	CASSLDRGAGAFF	TGTGCCAGCAGCCTTGACAGGGGCGCCGGAGCTTTCTTT
15	TRBV28	-	-	TRBJ1-2	CASTPSSAGRYGYTF	TGTGCCAGCACCCCTTCAAGCGCGGGTCGCTATGGCTACACCTTC
14	TRBV24-1	-	TRBD2	TRBJ2-1	CATSAAGGPDEQFF	TGTGCCACCAGTGCCGCGGGGGGTCCAGATGAGCAGTTCTTC
13	TRBV18	few	-	TRBJ2-1	CASSVALANEQFF	TGTGCCAGCTCGGTAGCATTGGCCAATGAGCAGTTCTTC
14	TRBV20-1	few	TRBD1	TRBJ1-1	CSARIRGVNTEAFF	TGCAGTGCTAGAATCAGGGGGGTGAACACTGAAGCTTTCTTT
14	TRBV28	few	-	TRBJ2-3	CASSSAAGRHAQYF	TGTGCCAGCAGTTCTGCGGCCGGGCGGCACGCGCAGTATTTT
14	TRBV4-2	few	-	TRBJ2-3	CASSQDQGQATQYF	TGTGCCAGCAGCCAAGACCAGGGACAAGCTACGCAGTATTTT
14	TRBV4-2	-	-	TRBJ1-2	CASSQDRDAYGYTF	TGTGCCAGCAGCCAAGATAGAGACGCGTATGGCTACACCTTC
11	TRBV28	-	-	TRBJ2-2	CASRRRGELFF	TGTGCCAGCAGACGACGAGGGGAGCTGTTTTTT
14	TRBV19	-	TRBD1	TRBJ1-2	CASSIVQGDYGYTF	TGTGCCAGTAGTATAGTTCAGGGGGACTATGGCTACACCTTC
17	TRBV12-3/TRBV12-4	-	TRBD2	TRBJ2-3	CASSPTLLAGGPDTQYF	TGTGCCAGCAGTCCCACCCTGCTAGCGGGGGGGCCCGATACGCAGTATTTT
12	TRBV20-1	-	-	TRBJ2-1	CSARRRDSEMFF	TGCAGTGCTAGGAGGCGGGACAGCGAGATGTTCTTC
14	TRBV5-1	few	TRBD1	TRBJ1-2	CASGQAEGSYGYTF	TGCGCCAGCGGACAGGCAGAGGGTAGCTATGGCTACACCTTC
15	TRBV5-4	few	-	TRBJ2-7	CASSLVVAGLGEQYF	TGTGCCAGCAGCTTGGTCGTGGCGGGCCTCGGCGAGCAGTACTTC
13	TRBV4-3	-	-	TRBJ2-7	CASSQLPPDEQYF	TGCGCCAGCAGCCAACTACCCCCGGACGAGCAGTACTTC
17	TRBV18	many	TRBD1	TRBJ2-6	CASSRQGSLTGANVLTF	TGTGCCAGCTCACGACAGGGATCGTTAACTGGGGCCAACGTCCTGACTTTC
17	TRBV6-2/TRBV6-3	-	-	TRBJ1-5	CASSYRKTVNSNQPQHF	TGTGCCAGCAGTTACCGGAAGACAGTTAATAGCAATCAGCCCCAGCATTTT
15	TRBV6-4	few	-	TRBJ2-6	CASSDSYSGANVLTF	TGTGCCAGCAGTGACTCCTACTCTGGGGCCAACGTCCTGACTTTC